The 3 T cell receptor beta chains reported below all come from one sample, sequenced in a study of T cell changes during pregnancy in multiple sclerosis. TCRdb's copy holds only in-frame clones and misses some; the assay was immunoSEQ multiplex PCR. Altogether 50,000 or so clones are present, approximately 92% being singletons, with the ten largest covering approximately 0.4%. Specimen: CD4+ T cells from peripheral blood mononuclear cells, collected before pregnancy. Receptors originate from a female donor with multiple sclerosis, enrolled in a pregnancy study.

The chain links TRBV7-2 to TRBJ1-5; TRBD1 is a possible D gene (6 bases). The germline V gene encodes CDR1 SGHTA and CDR2 FQGNSA. Trimming removed 2 bases from V and 2 bases from J, with 16 bases in between. The CDR3 consists of 17 residues. The CDR3 region is CASSLRGGAGGNQPQHF. The DNA for the CDR3 is TGTGCCAGCAGCTTAAGGGGGGGTGCAGGCGGCAATCAGCCCCAGCATTTT.

The chain couples TRBV27 to TRBJ1-2; 8 bases are shared with TRBD1. The CDR3 runs to 13 residues. V lost 7 bases, J lost 2 bases, and 3 bases stayed unmatched. Per germline, CDR1 MNHEY and CDR2 SMNVEV (reference sequence). CDR3 nucleotides: TGTGCCAGCAAGGCAGGGGGCAACTATGGCTACACCTTC. Translating gives CASKAGGNYGYTF.

V usage is TRBV7-2 and J usage is TRBJ2-2; 12 positions match TRBD2. After removal of 5 bases from V and 5 bases from J, the junction contained 9 bases not matched to a gene. CDR1 is SGHTA, CDR2 FQGNSA, per germline. The CDR3 totals 17 residues. The CDR3 reads CASSPTSGSLRTGELFF. The CDR3, as DNA: TGTGCCAGCAGCCCGACTAGCGGGAGTTTGAGAACCGGGGAGCTGTTTTTT.